Listed below are T cell receptor beta chains from one sample, sequenced in a study of T cell changes during pregnancy in multiple sclerosis. Using immunoSEQ multiplex PCR, the repertoire was profiled, and TCRdb retains in-frame clones only, with some absent. The table records roughly 60,000 clones, around 97% of them present only once. This sample comprised CD8+ T cells from peripheral blood mononuclear cells, obtained after pregnancy. Receptors were obtained from a female donor with multiple sclerosis, enrolled in a pregnancy study. Both conserved end residues are part of each CDR3. The D gene is left open where the match is weak. Only some rows state a clone size, as once, few, many or a class for expanded clones.

. TRBD1 TRBJ2-1 TRBV7-8 CASSGKRQGHEQFF TGTGCCAGCAGCGGCAAGAGACAGGGACATGAGCAGTTCTTC
. TRBD2 TRBJ2-1 TRBV11-2 CASSLRGRAYNEQFF TGTGCCAGCAGCTTACGCGGGAGGGCCTACAATGAGCAGTTCTTC
. TRBD1 TRBJ2-7 TRBV4-2 CASSLRRTGNEQYF TGTGCCAGCAGCCTCAGGAGGACAGGGAACGAGCAGTACTTC
. . TRBJ2-2 TRBV27 CASSQDRVTGELFF TGTGCCAGCAGCCAGGACAGAGTCACTGGGGAGCTGTTTTTT
. . TRBJ1-2 TRBV7-9 CASSLKPLSDGYTF TGTGCCAGCAGTCTCAAGCCGTTGAGCGATGGCTACACCTTC
. . TRBJ2-1 TRBV6-5 CASSPSRDSQWEQFF TGTGCCAGCAGCCCCTCGCGGGACTCCCAGTGGGAGCAGTTCTTC
once . TRBJ1-2 TRBV5-1 CASSLGAGYTF TGCGCCAGCAGCTTGGGGGCTGGCTACACCTTC
. TRBD2 TRBJ2-3 TRBV9 CASSVREGPTDTQYF TGTGCCAGCAGCGTGCGGGAGGGCCCCACAGATACGCAGTATTTT
. . TRBJ1-4 TRBV2 CASSVTALREKLFF TGTGCCAGCAGTGTTACAGCCCTAAGAGAAAAACTGTTTTTT
. TRBD2 TRBJ2-7 TRBV6-1 CASSESGTSGSYEQYF TGTGCCAGCAGTGAATCCGGGACTAGCGGGTCCTACGAGCAGTACTTC
few . TRBJ1-2 TRBV29-1 CSVDQDSNYGYTF TGCAGCGTTGACCAAGACAGTAACTATGGCTACACCTTC
. TRBD1 TRBJ2-2 TRBV7-9 CASSLRTGGTGELFF TGTGCCAGCAGCTTACGGACAGGGGGGACCGGGGAGCTGTTTTTT
. TRBD1 TRBJ2-7 TRBV9 CASSVEGAVTSEQYF TGTGCCAGCAGCGTAGAGGGGGCCGTCACTTCCGAGCAGTACTTC
once . TRBJ1-1 TRBV5-1 CASSLGTAGNTEAFF TGCGCCAGCAGCTTGGGAACGGCAGGGAACACTGAAGCTTTCTTT
once . TRBJ2-3 TRBV27 CASSFLTTGLSTDTQYF TGTGCCAGCAGTTTTCTAACCACAGGGTTGAGCACAGATACGCAGTATTTT
few . TRBJ1-1 TRBV19 CASNLGVNTEAFF TGTGCCAGTAACTTAGGGGTGAACACTGAAGCTTTCTTT